These 12 T cell receptor beta chains share one sample of origin, sequenced in a study of T cell responses to AZD1222 COVID-19 vaccine (dated by TCRdb to the early 2020s). The label giving this sample's time point can be read as: baseline before first vaccination. Library preparation used the immunoSEQ multiplex PCR assay. Here the immuneACCESS table is served through TCRdb, limited to in-frame sequences with V and J called. Missing clones are a known gap in these copies; in checked studies unresolved V genes cover under half, and the rest lacks a known reason. This sample holds about 85,000 clones; about nine tenths were observed only once. The ten largest clones capture 2% to 2.5% of the sample. Source: peripheral blood, taken on day 0 of AZD1222 vaccination. The source is an adult in good health.

V is TRBV4-3 and J is TRBJ1-3; the D is unclear. V lost 1 base, J lost 2 bases, and 18 bases lay in between. The germline gives CDR1 LGHNA, CDR2 YSLEER. The CDR3 totals 18 residues. The CDR3, as DNA: TGCGCCAGCAGCCAAGGCTCCCCCCGCCAGCAAACTGGAAACACCATATATTTT. It yields the protein CASSQGSPRQQTGNTIYF.

V and J are TRBV14 and TRBJ2-7, with 10 nucleotides matching TRBD2. The J segment lost 2 bases and the V segment lost 0 bases, leaving 1 base of the junction unmatched. The CDR3 is 15 amino acids. Germline CDR1 is SGHDN and CDR2 is FVKESK. CDR3 loop: CASSQDSGGPYEQYF. Here the CDR3 DNA reads TGTGCCAGCAGCCAAGATAGCGGGGGGCCCTACGAGCAGTACTTC.

The V call is TRBV7-6, the J call TRBJ1-3; D unresolved. CDR1 is SGHVS and CDR2 is FNYEAQ in the germline V gene. Trimming took 1 base from V and 10 from J, leaving 11 bases between them. The CDR3 is 13 residues long. The CDR3 region has the DNA TGTGCCAGCAGCTTAGACCCTATTTCAACCATATATTTT. This sequence encodes CASSLDPISTIYF. Filled out from reference TRBV7-6 and TRBJ1-3, the complete variable domain reads GAGVSQSPRYKVTKRGQDVALRCDPISGHVSLYWYRQALGQGPEFLTYFNYEAQQDKSGLPNDRFSAERPEGSISTLTIQRTEQRDSAMYRCASSLDPISTIYFGEGSWLTVV.

This rearrangement joins TRBV4-2 to TRBJ2-2, with 12 bases that match TRBD2. The V and J ends lost 0 bases and 4 bases, in that order; junction bases with no gene match: 18. The CDR3 contains 22 residues. Germline-derived CDR1 and CDR2 are LGHNA and YNFKEQ. DNA for the CDR3: TGTGCCAGCAGCCAAGAAACGGGACTAGCGGGCCCGGGCCCCGCCGGCACCGGGGAGCTGTTTTTT. This translates into CASSQETGLAGPGPAGTGELFF.

The chain has TRBV12-3 or TRBV12-4 and TRBJ1-1; a possible D gene is TRBD1 (6 bases). Deletions cut 6 bases from V and 5 bases from J, with 13 bases between. There are 13 residues in the CDR3. In DNA, the CDR3 is TGTGCCAGCAGACCCTCAGGGGTTACTGAAGCTTTCTTT. This encodes CASRPSGVTEAFF.

This clone was picked up one time. The chain carries TRBV6-2 or TRBV6-3 and TRBJ2-7; the match to TRBD2 covers 9 bases. This CDR3 is built from 15 residues. Per the germline V gene, CDR1 is MNHEY and CDR2 is SVGEGT. Germline trimming cut 6 bases from V and 4 bases from J; bases unmatched to any gene: 10. The CDR3 bases are TGTGCCAGCAGCCCCCGCGGGGGGGCCGGGTACGAGCAGTACTTC. It specifies CASSPRGGAGYEQYF.

The chain links TRBV3-1 (or the pseudogene TRBV3-2) to TRBJ2-1; D ambiguous. The V end was cut by 8 bases, the J end by 4 bases, with 6 bases between. The CDR3 is made up of 11 amino acids. Germline lookup yields CDR1 LGHDT and CDR2 YNNKEL (reference sequence). The CDR3 region is CASSRYNEQFF. Written as DNA, the CDR3 is TGTGCCAGCTCCCGGTACAATGAGCAGTTCTTC.

CDR3 in amino acids: CASSTQGVGTQYF. In DNA form, the CDR3 reads TGTGCCAGTAGTACCCAGGGGGTAGGTACGCAGTATTTT. The V gene is TRBV19, the J gene TRBJ2-3, with 7 nucleotides matching TRBD1. Germline V CDR1 and CDR2: LNHDA, SQIVND (reference sequence). The CDR3 sequence is 13 residues long. V lost 4 bases, J lost 8 bases, and 6 bases stayed unmatched.

This clone occurred a few times. The rearrangement joins TRBV19 to TRBJ1-2, with 7 positions matching TRBD1. There are 16 residues in the CDR3. Germline V gene lookup returns CDR1 LNHDA and CDR2 SQIVND (reference sequence). Trimming took 7 bases from V and 4 from J; bases not matched to a gene: 15. Written as DNA, the CDR3 is TGTGCCAGTAACGCGGGACAGCGAACCTCCTTCTATGGCTACACCTTC. This encodes CASNAGQRTSFYGYTF.

The chain links TRBV29-1 to TRBJ1-2, with D hard to call. CDR1 is SQVTM and CDR2 is ANQGSEA in the germline V gene. V dropped 7 bases and J dropped 6 bases, with 15 bases sitting between them. CDR3 length equals 12 residues. The CDR3 sequence: CSAVRAADGYTF. Written as DNA, the CDR3 is TGCAGCGCCGTTCGGGCAGCGGATGGCTACACCTTC. Drawing the rest from reference TRBV29-1 and TRBJ1-2, the complete variable domain is SAVISQKPSRDICQRGTSLTIQCQVDSQVTMMFWYRQQPGQSLTLIATANQGSEATYESGFVIDKFPISRPNLTFSTLTVSNMSPEDSSIYLCSAVRAADGYTFGSGTRLTVV.

A few counts support this clone. The chain employs TRBV7-9 and TRBJ1-3; D uncertain. Germline loops: CDR1 SEHNR, CDR2 FQNEAQ (reference sequence). The germline V and J ends were trimmed by 5 bases and 3 bases, with 14 bases remaining between them. The CDR3 loop spans 15 amino acids. Here the CDR3 reads CASSTKRRVGNTIYF. The CDR3 nucleotides are TGTGCCAGCAGCACTAAGAGAAGGGTTGGAAACACCATATATTTT.

The rearrangement links TRBV21-1 to TRBJ1-2; TRBD1 reflects the table's D call only, with no check against the DNA. TRBV21-1 has pseudogene status. This CDR3 is 16 amino acids long. In DNA form, the CDR3 reads TGTGCCAGCAGCACCAAACAGGGGCCCTACTTCTATGGCTACACCTTC. Protein: CASSTKQGPYFYGYTF.